Listed here are 23 T cell receptor beta chains from one sample, sequenced in a study of blood T cell repertoires in COVID-19 (TCRdb year 2020). The library was produced with the immunoSEQ multiplex PCR assay. TCRdb took this table from immuneACCESS and kept in-frame rearrangements with V and J called. Such tables lack part of the clones; where checked against another copy, unresolved V genes explain under half of the gap, and the rest is unexplained. In all, the sample holds around 310,000 clones, and approximately 90% of those were seen once. About an eighth of the sample is taken by the ten largest. The sequencing input was peripheral blood. The receptors were sampled from a woman aged 60 to 75 with acute or convalescent COVID-19.

On this clone: This same CDR3 is encoded by further DNA sequences in the sample. This sequence joins TRBV9 and TRBJ1-4; TRBD1 might be the D (6 bases). Germline CDR1 and CDR2: SGDLS and YYNGEE. The CDR3 consists of 15 residues. The germline V and J ends were trimmed by 0 bases and 4 bases, with 10 bases remaining between them. The CDR3 DNA reads TGTGCCAGCAGCGTAGAAGGACAGATTAATGAAAAACTGTTTTTT. Encoded protein: CASSVEGQINEKLFF.

Only one count was recorded for this clone. The chain combines TRBV7-6 with TRBJ2-5; 8 bases map to TRBD1. The germline gives CDR1 SGHVS, CDR2 FNYEAQ. This CDR3 region has 15 residues. V gave up 0 bases and J gave up 5 bases; unmatched junction bases: 5. DNA for the CDR3: TGTGCCAGCAGCTTAGCGGTTCGGACAGGGGAGACCCAGTACTTC. Its translation: CASSLAVRTGETQYF.

The genes are TRBV19 and TRBJ1-1; weak D call: TRBD1 (6 bases). The CDR3 has 15 residues. V lost 7 bases and J lost 0, with 15 bases in between. Germline V lookup: CDR1 LNHDA, CDR2 SQIVND (reference sequence). The CDR3 sequence: CASKWPGAMNTEAFF. CDR3 bases: TGTGCCAGTAAGTGGCCAGGGGCCATGAACACTGAAGCTTTCTTT.

The DNA of the CDR3 is TGTGCCATCAGGGGACAGTTCGACACCGGGGAGCTGTTTTTT. Its protein product is CAIRGQFDTGELFF. The V call is TRBV10-3, the J call TRBJ2-2; 7 bases agree with TRBD1. Losses at the gene ends were 6 bases for V and 3 bases for J; bases not matched to a gene: 4. Germline V gene sequence: CDR1 ENHRY, CDR2 SYGVKD. This CDR3 has 14 amino acids.

V gene TRBV10-3 combines with J gene TRBJ2-7, with D unclear. V lost 0 bases, J lost 3 bases, and 6 bases lay in between. The CDR3 runs to 13 residues. Germline-derived CDR1 and CDR2 are ENHRY and SYGVKD. CDR3 in amino acids: CAISESLSYEQYF. The CDR3 nucleotides are TGTGCCATCAGTGAGTCGTTGAGCTACGAGCAGTACTTC.

The rearrangement links TRBV20-1 to TRBJ1-5, with 7 nucleotides matching TRBD1. The CDR3 totals 15 residues. Germline assignment: CDR1 DFQATT and CDR2 SNEGSKA (reference sequence). V shed 3 bases and J 3 bases; nucleotides not matched to a gene: 8. CDR3 residues: CSASTGTANNQPQHF. The CDR3, as DNA: TGCAGTGCTAGTACCGGGACAGCTAACAATCAGCCCCAGCATTTT.

The chain joins TRBV7-6 to TRBJ1-6; 7 nucleotides match TRBD1. The length of the CDR3 is 14 residues. The germline V gene encodes CDR1 SGHVS and CDR2 FNYEAQ. With V trimmed by 5 bases and J by 7 bases, 5 bases remained unmatched. The CDR3 nucleotides read TGTGCCAGCAGCGCCAGGGGGACGAATTCACCCCTCCACTTT. This translates into CASSARGTNSPLHF.

The chain recombines TRBV14 with TRBJ2-7, with 7 bases fitting TRBD2. Trimming at V came to 0 bases and at J to 2 bases, leaving 7 bases not matched to a gene. The germline V gene encodes CDR1 SGHDN and CDR2 FVKESK. The CDR3 runs to 16 residues. The CDR3 nucleotides read TGTGCCAGCAGCCAAGATTTAGGACTAGTGCCCTACGAGCAGTACTTC. Protein product: CASSQDLGLVPYEQYF.

The rearrangement joins TRBV29-1 to TRBJ2-6; TRBD1 is a possible D gene (6 bases). V was pared by 7 bases and J by 0 bases, with 10 bases between. Per the germline V gene, CDR1 is SQVTM and CDR2 is ANQGSEA. The CDR3 contains 14 residues. The CDR3 bases are TGCAGCGCCCAAGGGGGCTCTGGGGCCAACGTCCTGACTTTC. Its protein is CSAQGGSGANVLTF.

This rearrangement joins TRBV28 to TRBJ1-5; D gene ambiguous. The CDR3 runs 14 residues. The V end lost 2 bases, the J end lost 1 base, and 6 bases lay between the germline ends. In germline, CDR1 is MDHEN, CDR2 SYDVKM. The CDR3 here is CASSLAISNQPQHF. CDR3 nucleotide sequence: TGTGCCAGCAGTTTAGCGATAAGCAATCAGCCCCAGCATTTT.

The chain has TRBV28 and TRBJ2-3; TRBD1 matches at 7 bases. Looked up from germline, CDR1 is MDHEN and CDR2 is SYDVKM. The junction had 7 bases not matched to a gene; V was cut back by 4 bases and J by 0 bases. This CDR3 region has 16 residues. CDR3: CASSSQGDLSTDTQYF. DNA for the CDR3: TGTGCCAGCAGTTCTCAGGGGGACCTGAGCACAGATACGCAGTATTTT.

This chain joins TRBV28 and TRBJ2-1, with 9 bases identical to TRBD1. J was trimmed by 15 bases and V by 5 bases; bases with no gene match: 5. The CDR3 extends over 11 amino acids. Germline V gives CDR1 MDHEN, CDR2 SYDVKM. CDR3 loop: CASSGTGFLFF. Here the CDR3 DNA reads TGTGCCAGCAGTGGGACAGGGTTTCTGTTCTTC. Looking up the rest from reference TRBV28 and TRBJ2-1 gives the full variable domain: DVKVTQSSRYLVKRTGEKVFLECVQDMDHENMFWYRQDPGLGLRLIYFSYDVKMKEKGDIPEGYSVSREKKERFSLILESASTNQTSMYLCASSGTGFLFFGPGTRLTVL.

The chain links TRBV6-6 to TRBJ1-5; D ambiguous. V was clipped by 5 bases and J by 3 bases, with 11 bases between them. Germline CDR1 and CDR2: MNHNY and SVGAGI (reference sequence). This CDR3 region has 14 residues. As DNA, the CDR3 is TGTGCCAGCAGTCCGACACCTTCCAATCAGCCCCAGCATTTT. Protein: CASSPTPSNQPQHF.

The J gene is TRBJ1-1, the V gene TRBV18; the D gene is possibly TRBD1 (5 bases). Trimming shortened V by 6 bases and J by 5 bases, and 22 bases separated the two germline ends. The CDR3 length is 16 residues. CDR1 is KGHSH, CDR2 LQKENI, per germline. The CDR3 coding sequence is TGTGCCAGCTCCCCAGGGAGGGTGGCTACGTCGACTGAAGCTTTCTTT. Protein sequence: CASSPGRVATSTEAFF.

The gene calls are TRBV29-1 and TRBJ2-5; tentative D call: TRBD2 (5 bases). Per germline, CDR1 SQVTM and CDR2 ANQGSEA. V was clipped by 2 bases and J by 5 bases, with 9 bases between them. CDR3 length: 12 residues. CDR3 DNA: TGCAGCGTTGAAAACCCGGGGGAGACCCAGTACTTC. Translating gives CSVENPGETQYF. The variable domain in full, with the rest retrieved from reference TRBV29-1 and TRBJ2-5, is SAVISQKPSRDICQRGTSLTIQCQVDSQVTMMFWYRQQPGQSLTLIATANQGSEATYESGFVIDKFPISRPNLTFSTLTVSNMSPEDSSIYLCSVENPGETQYFGPGTRLLVL.

The chain combines TRBV5-5 with TRBJ1-4; the D is unclear. Trimming took 0 bases from V and 8 from J, leaving 14 bases between them. The germline V gene has CDR1 SGHKS and CDR2 YYEKEE (reference sequence). The CDR3 is 15 amino acids. The CDR3 nucleotides read TGTGCCAGCAGCTTGGCCTTACAGAGTGTCGAAAAACTGTTTTTT. It codes for CASSLALQSVEKLFF. Based on the CDR3 plus reference TRBV5-5 and TRBJ1-4, the full variable domain is DAGVTQSPTHLIKTRGQQVTLRCSPISGHKSVSWYQQVLGQGPQFIFQYYEKEERGRGNFPDRFSARQFPNYSSELNVNALLLGDSALYLCASSLALQSVEKLFFGSGTQLSVL.

J is TRBJ1-4 and V is TRBV27; TRBD1 agrees at 8 bases. This CDR3 is 13 amino acids long. J lost 8 bases, V lost 3 bases, and 2 bases had no gene match. Germline loops: CDR1 MNHEY, CDR2 SMNVEV (reference sequence). The CDR3, as DNA: TGTGCCAGCAGTTTCAGGGGGCACGAAAAACTGTTTTTT. Protein product: CASSFRGHEKLFF.

This clone has a handful of counts. The rearrangement links TRBV4-2 to TRBJ2-2, with 8 positions matching TRBD1. Trimming removed 0 bases from V and 5 bases from J; junction bases left unmatched: 5. CDR1 LGHNA and CDR2 YNFKEQ come from the germline V gene. This CDR3 contains 16 residues. The CDR3 DNA sequence: TGTGCCAGCAGCCAAGAACCCGGACAGGGAACCGGGGAGCTGTTTTTT. It specifies CASSQEPGQGTGELFF.

In this sample, this clone turned up once. This sequence joins TRBV4-3 and TRBJ1-2; 9 bases fit TRBD1. This CDR3 has 16 residues. J gave up 2 bases and V 2 bases, and 6 bases lay outside the gene matches. Germline loops: CDR1 LGHNA, CDR2 YSLEER. CDR3 in amino acids: CASSQFSGTGNYGYTF. CDR3 DNA: TGCGCCAGCAGCCAATTCTCCGGGACAGGGAACTATGGCTACACCTTC.

V and J are TRBV5-1 and TRBJ2-5, with TRBD2 matching 10 bases. The CDR3 consists of 16 residues. V lost 1 base to trimming and J lost 2 bases; unmatched junction nucleotides: 5. Germline values: CDR1 SGHRS, CDR2 YFSETQ. The DNA of the CDR3 is TGCGCCAGCAGCTTGTTAGGTAGCGGGAGGCAAGAGACCCAGTACTTC. It translates to CASSLLGSGRQETQYF.

The genes are TRBV5-1 and TRBJ2-7; D possibly corresponds to TRBD1 (5 bases). The V end lost 4 bases, the J end lost 3 bases, and 14 bases lay between the germline ends. The length of the CDR3 is 14 residues. Per germline, CDR1 SGHRS and CDR2 YFSETQ. CDR3 sequence (DNA): TGCGCCAGCAGCGTAGGGGCCCAGGGCTACGAGCAGTACTTC. Translated, it gives CASSVGAQGYEQYF. Using reference TRBV5-1 and TRBJ2-7 for the parts outside the CDR3, the full variable domain is KAGVTQTPRYLIKTRGQQVTLSCSPISGHRSVSWYQQTPGQGLQFLFEYFSETQRNKGNFPGRFSGRQFSNSRSEMNVSTLELGDSALYLCASSVGAQGYEQYFGPGTRLTVT.

The chain joins TRBV27 to TRBJ1-2, with a tentative D call TRBD1 (6 bases). V gave up 6 bases and J gave up 2 bases, with 10 bases separating them. The CDR3 is made up of 13 amino acids. From germline, CDR1 is MNHEY and CDR2 SMNVEV (reference sequence). The CDR3 region is CASSMRGNYGYTF. CDR3 bases: TGTGCCAGCAGCATGAGGGGGAACTATGGCTACACCTTC.

This clone was detected only once. This chain links TRBV7-2 with TRBJ1-1, with D maybe TRBD1 (6 bases). Deletions cut 5 bases from V and 8 bases from J, with 12 bases between. The CDR3 is 12 residues long. Germline assignment: CDR1 SGHTA and CDR2 FQGNSA. CDR3 nucleotides: TGTGCCAGCAGCCGACGGACAGCCGAAGCTTTCTTT. This codes for CASSRRTAEAFF.